Below are 30 T cell receptor beta chains sequenced from a single sample in a study of cytomegalovirus exposure and HLA in healthy donors. The PCR ran on 60 Vbeta and 13 Jbeta primers. Here immunoSEQ multiplex PCR was the method, and the copy in TCRdb shows in-frame clones only, minus some. The table counts about 40,000 clones; approximately 5.9% lies in the top ten. The sample taken for sequencing was PBMCs. The source is a human donor in good health.

The J gene is TRBJ2-1, the V gene TRBV5-1; D is possibly TRBD1 (5 bases). V was clipped by 3 bases and J by 8 bases, with 9 bases between them. The CDR3 loop spans 12 amino acids. The germline V gene encodes CDR1 SGHRS and CDR2 YFSETQ. The CDR3 DNA follows: TGCGCCAGCAGCTCCCAGGGTTATGAGCAGTTCTTC. Translated, it gives CASSSQGYEQFF.

V usage is TRBV7-9 and J usage is TRBJ2-3; no clear D. CDR3 length: 13 residues. The germline CDR1 and CDR2 sequences are SEHNR and FQNEAQ (reference sequence). Trimming took off 5 bases at V and 12 bases at J, with 18 bases between the two ends. CDR3 protein: CASSDGLAPIQYF. CDR3 nucleotides: TGTGCCAGCAGCGACGGGTTAGCTCCCATACAGTATTTT. Filled out from reference TRBV7-9 and TRBJ2-3, the complete variable domain reads DTGVSQNPRHKITKRGQNVTFRCDPISEHNRLYWYRQTLGQGPEFLTYFQNEAQLEKSRLLSDRFSAERPKGSFSTLEIQRTEQGDSAMYLCASSDGLAPIQYFGPGTRLTVL.

The chain employs TRBV11-1 and TRBJ1-2; D gene ambiguous. Germline values: CDR1 SGHAT, CDR2 FQDESV (reference sequence). This CDR3 comprises 11 residues. Trimming left V 4 bases short and J 7 bases short, with 7 bases between. The CDR3 DNA follows: TGTGCCAGCAGCTCGGGGAGTGGCTACACCTTC. It encodes CASSSGSGYTF.

The chain joins TRBV28 to TRBJ2-7; weak D call: TRBD1 (5 bases). Germline V CDR1 and CDR2: MDHEN, SYDVKM. The CDR3 has 12 amino acids. V dropped 8 bases and J dropped 6 bases, with 14 bases sitting between them. CDR3 bases: TGTGCCAGCGAAGGCAGGGTCGGCGAGCAGTACTTC. Its protein product is CASEGRVGEQYF.

The chain recombines TRBV9 with TRBJ2-7; no reliable D call. V was shortened by 5 bases and J by 4 bases, with 13 bases between the two germline ends. This CDR3 region has 13 residues. Germline loops: CDR1 SGDLS, CDR2 YYNGEE. The CDR3 bases are TGTGCCAGCAGTCCCGGGTCTCATTACGAGCAGTACTTC. This gives the protein CASSPGSHYEQYF.

The V gene is TRBV30, the J gene TRBJ2-5, with 13 bases identical to TRBD2. The CDR3 has 14 amino acids. After removal of 5 bases from V and 4 bases from J, the junction contained 4 bases not matched to a gene. Germline-derived CDR1 and CDR2 are GTSNPN and SVGIG (reference sequence). CDR3 residues: CAWGTSGVGETQYF. CDR3 DNA: TGTGCCTGGGGGACTAGCGGGGTCGGAGAGACCCAGTACTTC. Combining the CDR3 with reference TRBV30 and TRBJ2-5 gives the whole variable domain SQTIHQWPATLVQPVGSPLSLECTVEGTSNPNLYWYRQAAGRGLQLLFYSVGIGQISSEVPQNLSASRPQDRQFILSSKKLLLSDSGFYLCAWGTSGVGETQYFGPGTRLLVL.

This chain links TRBV30 with TRBJ1-5; D gene unclear. In germline, CDR1 is GTSNPN, CDR2 SVGIG (reference sequence). CDR3 length: 13 residues. Trimming removed 5 bases at V and 4 bases at J, with 12 bases between. The CDR3 DNA reads TGTGCCTGGGGCCGGGAGTTAAATCAGCCCCAGCATTTT. This sequence encodes CAWGRELNQPQHF.

The chain joins TRBV27 to TRBJ2-3; tentatively, D is TRBD2 (6 bases). The germline CDR1 and CDR2 sequences are MNHEY and SMNVEV (reference sequence). The CDR3 loop spans 14 amino acids. V lost 2 bases and J lost 2, with 8 bases in between. The CDR3 DNA reads as TGTGCCAGCAGTTTAGGGGACTTCACAGATACGCAGTATTTT. The encoded protein is CASSLGDFTDTQYF.

The rearrangement joins TRBV6-7 to TRBJ1-4, with 7 nucleotides matching TRBD1. TRBV6-7 falls under the ORF class, with uncertain function. V shed 0 bases, J shed 7 bases, and the junction held 2 bases outside the gene matches. CDR3 size: 14 residues. In DNA, the CDR3 is TGTGCCAGCAGTTACTCGACAGGGAGTGAAAAACTGTTTTTT. It is translated as CASSYSTGSEKLFF.

The chain has TRBV6-1 and TRBJ1-5, with 7 bases matching TRBD1. V lost 6 bases and J lost 4; bases outside the gene matches: 9. The germline V gene has CDR1 MNHNS and CDR2 SASEGT. The CDR3 sequence is 15 residues long. DNA for the CDR3: TGTGCCAGCAGACTTCCGGGACAGACTAATCAGCCCCAGCATTTT. It specifies CASRLPGQTNQPQHF.

This sequence joins TRBV7-3 and TRBJ2-1; 8 positions match TRBD1. V trimming: 5 bases; J trimming: 2 bases; junction bases outside the gene matches: 5. CDR1 is SGHTA and CDR2 is FQGTGA in the germline V gene. The CDR3 length is 15 residues. The CDR3 region has the DNA TGTGCCAGCAGCCCAGGACAGGGCCCCTACAATGAGCAGTTCTTC. Protein sequence: CASSPGQGPYNEQFF.

In nucleotides, the CDR3 is TGTGCCAGCACCTGGCGGGGGGGGCAGGATGAAAAACTGTTTTTT. Protein sequence: CASTWRGGQDEKLFF. V usage is TRBV2 and J usage is TRBJ1-4; possibly TRBD1 for D (6 bases). V was trimmed by 7 bases and J by 6 bases, leaving 18 bases between them. This CDR3 has 15 amino acids. Germline V gives CDR1 SNHLY, CDR2 FYNNEI.

The chain joins TRBV6-1 to TRBJ2-7; 7 bases fit TRBD1. Losses at the gene ends were 10 bases for V and 5 bases for J; bases not matched to a gene: 14. Looked up from germline, CDR1 is MNHNS and CDR2 is SASEGT. There are 14 residues in the CDR3. This CDR3 is CATRDSILANEQYF. The CDR3 DNA reads as TGTGCCACCAGGGACAGTATCCTTGCTAACGAGCAGTACTTC.

The chain is built from TRBV6-1 and TRBJ1-1; D remains ambiguous. V lost 6 bases, J lost 7 bases, and 12 bases lay in between. CDR1 and CDR2 (germline): MNHNS, SASEGT. The CDR3 sequence is 12 residues long. In nucleotides, the CDR3 is TGTGCCAGCAGCCTTAGTGTATTTGAAGCTTTCTTT. Protein sequence: CASSLSVFEAFF.

The chain joins TRBV5-1 to TRBJ1-1; D is ambiguous. The CDR3 is made up of 13 amino acids. V lost 2 bases, J lost 0 bases, and 5 bases lay in between. Germline V CDR1 and CDR2: SGHRS, YFSETQ. CDR3 sequence reads: CASSFSLNTEAFF. In DNA form, the CDR3 reads TGCGCCAGCAGCTTTTCTTTGAACACTGAAGCTTTCTTT.

V and J are TRBV7-8 and TRBJ1-6, with unresolved D. From germline, CDR1 is SGHVS and CDR2 FQNEAQ. Trimming cost V 8 bases and J 6 bases, with 8 bases left between them. There are 12 residues in the CDR3. The DNA of the CDR3 is TGTGCCAGCGGTTCCAGTAATTCACCCCTCCACTTT. Its translation: CASGSSNSPLHF.

V and J are TRBV6-1 and TRBJ2-3; possible D gene TRBD2, 6 bases. The V end was cut by 4 bases, the J end by 3 bases, with 8 bases between. There are 13 residues in the CDR3. Germline V lookup: CDR1 MNHNS, CDR2 SASEGT. The DNA for the CDR3 is TGTGCCAGCAGTGTGGGGAGGACAGATACGCAGTATTTT. It yields the protein CASSVGRTDTQYF.

CDR3 sequence: CASSPTSGGAMGTDTQYF. The DNA for the CDR3 is TGTGCCAGTAGTCCGACTAGCGGGGGGGCGATGGGCACAGATACGCAGTATTTT. This rearrangement joins TRBV19 to TRBJ2-3, with TRBD2 identical over 14 bases. Unmatched junction bases numbered 8, after V lost 5 bases and J lost 1 base. Per the germline V gene, CDR1 is LNHDA and CDR2 is SQIVND (reference sequence). This CDR3 contains 18 residues.

V and J are TRBV7-9 and TRBJ2-2, with D tentatively TRBD1 (7 bases). With 10 bases removed from V and 7 bases from J, the gap between germline ends came to 13 bases. The germline V gene encodes CDR1 SEHNR and CDR2 FQNEAQ (reference sequence). The CDR3 has 12 residues. For the CDR3, the DNA is TGTGCCATCCCGCGGGACAGCGGGGAGCTGTTTTTT. It specifies CAIPRDSGELFF.

The genes are TRBV5-1 and TRBJ1-4; 7 bases align to TRBD1. The CDR3 is made up of 14 amino acids. With V trimmed by 4 bases and J by 7 bases, 7 bases remained unmatched. Germline lookup yields CDR1 SGHRS and CDR2 YFSETQ. The CDR3 DNA reads TGCGCCAGCAGCAAGGGGGCGAAGGGTGAAAAACTGTTTTTT. Protein: CASSKGAKGEKLFF.

The V and J genes are TRBV18 and TRBJ2-1; 7 bases agree with TRBD1. V lost 0 bases and J lost 8; bases outside the gene matches: 4. The V gene's germline CDR1 is KGHSH and CDR2 LQKENI. This CDR3 has 14 residues. CDR3 region: CASSPPGQWDEQFF. Written as DNA, the CDR3 is TGTGCCAGCTCACCACCGGGACAGTGGGATGAGCAGTTCTTC. Using reference TRBV18 and TRBJ2-1 for the parts outside the CDR3, the full variable domain is NAGVMQNPRHLVRRRGQEARLRCSPMKGHSHVYWYRQLPEEGLKFMVYLQKENIIDESGMPKERFSAEFPKEGPSILRIQQVVRGDSAAYFCASSPPGQWDEQFFGPGTRLTVL.

The chain combines TRBV2 with TRBJ2-5; 11 bases are shared with TRBD2. After removal of 3 bases from V and 1 base from J, the junction contained 4 bases not matched to a gene. The CDR3 runs to 16 residues. Germline V gene lookup returns CDR1 SNHLY and CDR2 FYNNEI. The CDR3 DNA is TGTGCCAGCAGTGACAGGCTAGCGGGGGGCCAAGAGACCCAGTACTTC. It specifies CASSDRLAGGQETQYF.

This chain joins TRBV9 and TRBJ1-2, with D hard to call. The germline V gene has CDR1 SGDLS and CDR2 YYNGEE. Trimming took 4 bases from V and 3 from J, leaving 10 bases between them. This CDR3 is 13 amino acids long. The CDR3 spells CASSPELDYGYTF. The CDR3, as DNA: TGTGCCAGCAGCCCCGAGTTGGACTATGGCTACACCTTC.

V and J are TRBV13 and TRBJ2-1, with a possible D match to TRBD1 (6 bases). With 0 bases removed from V and 8 bases from J, the gap between germline ends came to 11 bases. The CDR3 consists of 14 residues. Per germline, CDR1 PRHDT and CDR2 FYEKMQ (reference sequence). The CDR3 reads CASSLGRGYDEQFF. CDR3 DNA sequence: TGTGCCAGCAGCTTAGGGAGGGGGTACGATGAGCAGTTCTTC.

On this clone: An end of the junction does not agree with germline; a read error may underlie this. The chain uses TRBV15 and TRBJ1-5; no clear D gene. CDR1 is LNHNV and CDR2 is YYDKDF in the germline V gene (reference sequence). This CDR3 has 14 amino acids. The CDR3: CATSRAGSDQPQHF. The CDR3 bases are TGTGCCACCAGCAGAGCGGGTAGCGATCAGCCCCAGCATTTT.

The V gene is TRBV10-3, the J gene TRBJ2-1, with a possible D match to TRBD2 (6 bases). CDR1 is ENHRY, CDR2 SYGVKD, per germline. V shed 10 bases and J shed 7 bases, with 17 bases lying between them. There are 13 residues in the CDR3. The CDR3 DNA sequence: TGTGCCAGTTCGGGGGTTTGGGGGAATGAGCAGTTCTTC. Translation gives CASSGVWGNEQFF.

The V and J genes are TRBV7-2 and TRBJ2-7, with 9 bases that match TRBD1. This CDR3 is built from 15 residues. The V and J ends lost 1 base and 6 bases, in that order; junction bases with no gene match: 7. The germline gives CDR1 SGHTA, CDR2 FQGNSA. The CDR3 DNA is TGTGCCAGCAGCTTAGTCGGACAGGGGAGCGCCGAGCAGTACTTC. This translates into CASSLVGQGSAEQYF. The full variable domain, completed using reference TRBV7-2 and TRBJ2-7, is GAGVSQSPSNKVTEKGKDVELRCDPISGHTALYWYRQSLGQGLEFLIYFQGNSAPDKSGLPSDRFSAERTGGSVSTLTIQRTQQEDSAVYLCASSLVGQGSAEQYFGPGTRLTVT.

Note on this clone: The junction does not match germline at one end; this may be a read error. At the DNA level, this CDR3 is encoded by other sequences in the same sample as well. The V gene is TRBV7-3, the J gene TRBJ1-6; the D is unclear. CDR3 length: 12 residues. Germline CDR1 and CDR2: SGHTA and FQGTGA. In DNA form, the CDR3 reads TGTGCCAGCAGCTTTCAAAATTCACCCCTACACTTT. Translating gives CASSFQNSPLHF. Based on the CDR3 plus reference TRBV7-3 and TRBJ1-6, the full variable domain is GAGVSQTPSNKVTEKGKYVELRCDPISGHTALYWYRQSLGQGPEFLIYFQGTGAADDSGLPNDRFFAVRPEGSVSTLKIQRTERGDSAVYLCASSFQNSPLHFGNGTRLTVT.

The chain is built from TRBV9 and TRBJ2-3; 10 bases agree with TRBD1. In germline, CDR1 is SGDLS, CDR2 YYNGEE. With 4 bases clipped from V and 5 bases from J, the junction kept 4 bases outside the gene matches. This CDR3 comprises 14 residues. CDR3 DNA sequence: TGTGCCAGCAGCCCTCGGACAGGGGGAGATACGCAGTATTTT. Protein sequence: CASSPRTGGDTQYF.

This chain joins TRBV5-4 and TRBJ2-1; 13 bases align to TRBD2. The CDR3 is 15 residues long. Germline V gene lookup returns CDR1 SGHNT and CDR2 YYREEE (reference sequence). With 2 bases clipped from V and 9 bases from J, the junction kept 5 bases outside the gene matches. This chain's CDR3 is CASSFPTSGGGEQFF. The CDR3 region has the DNA TGTGCCAGCAGCTTTCCAACTAGCGGGGGGGGTGAGCAGTTCTTC.